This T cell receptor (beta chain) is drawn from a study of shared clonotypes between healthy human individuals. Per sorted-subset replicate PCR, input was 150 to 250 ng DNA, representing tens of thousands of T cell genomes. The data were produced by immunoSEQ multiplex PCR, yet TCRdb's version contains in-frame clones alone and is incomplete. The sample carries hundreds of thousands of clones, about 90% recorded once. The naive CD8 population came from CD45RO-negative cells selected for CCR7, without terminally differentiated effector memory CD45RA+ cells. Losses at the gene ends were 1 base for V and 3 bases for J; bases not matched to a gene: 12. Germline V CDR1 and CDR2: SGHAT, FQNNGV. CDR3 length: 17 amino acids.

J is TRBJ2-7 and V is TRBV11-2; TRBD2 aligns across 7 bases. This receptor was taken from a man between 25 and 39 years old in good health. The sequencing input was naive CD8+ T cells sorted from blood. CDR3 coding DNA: TGTGCCAGCAGCTTAGGTTTTATGGGACTATCGAGCTACGAGCAGTACTTC. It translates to CASSLGFMGLSSYEQYF.